This T cell receptor (beta chain) was profiled in a study of blood T cell repertoires in COVID-19. This CDR3 contains 18 residues. Germline V gene data show CDR1 as MNHNS and CDR2 as SASEGT. V lost 2 bases to trimming and J lost 11 bases; unmatched junction nucleotides: 19. Only in-frame clones appear in the TCRdb table, and some are missing; sequencing was by immunoSEQ multiplex PCR. The repertoire holds about 270,000 clones, with around 88% as singletons. The sequencing input was PBMCs or T cells enriched from blood (not recorded which). This clonotype was obtained from a woman aged 40-49 years with acute COVID-19. J is TRBJ2-3 and V is TRBV6-1; TRBD2 agrees at 10 bases. The CDR3 loop reads CASSEPMTSGLGRERQYF. In DNA, the CDR3 is TGTGCCAGCAGTGAACCGATGACTAGCGGGCTGGGAAGAGAGAGGCAGTATTTT.